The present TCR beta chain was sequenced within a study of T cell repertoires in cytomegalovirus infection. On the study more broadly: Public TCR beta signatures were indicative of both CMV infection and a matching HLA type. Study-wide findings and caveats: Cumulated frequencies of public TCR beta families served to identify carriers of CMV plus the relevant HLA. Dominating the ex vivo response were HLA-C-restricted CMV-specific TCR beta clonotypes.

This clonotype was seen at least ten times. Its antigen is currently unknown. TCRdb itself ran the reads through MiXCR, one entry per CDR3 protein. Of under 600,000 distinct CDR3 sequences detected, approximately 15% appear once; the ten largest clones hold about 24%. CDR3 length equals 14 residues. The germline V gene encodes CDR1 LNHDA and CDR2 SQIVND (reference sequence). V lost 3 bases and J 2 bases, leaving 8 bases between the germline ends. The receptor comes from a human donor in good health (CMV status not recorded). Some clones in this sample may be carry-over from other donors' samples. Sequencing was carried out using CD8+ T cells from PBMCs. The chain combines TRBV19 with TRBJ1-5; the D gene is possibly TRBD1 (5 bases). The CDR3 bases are TGTGCCAGTAGTATCAGGGAACGCAATCAGCCCCAGCATTTT. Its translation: CASSIRERNQPQHF.